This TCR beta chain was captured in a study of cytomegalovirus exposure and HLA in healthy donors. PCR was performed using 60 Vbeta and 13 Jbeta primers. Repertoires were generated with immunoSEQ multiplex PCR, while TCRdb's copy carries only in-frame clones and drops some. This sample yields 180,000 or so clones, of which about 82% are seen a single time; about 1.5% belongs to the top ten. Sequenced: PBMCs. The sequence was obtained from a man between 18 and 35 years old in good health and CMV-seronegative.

CDR3 DNA sequence: TGTGCCAGCAGTAGGCCGGGACTAGACAACAATGAGCAGTTCTTC. Translation gives CASSRPGLDNNEQFF. The chain has TRBV28 and TRBJ2-1, with 8 bases identical to TRBD2. CDR1 is MDHEN and CDR2 is SYDVKM in the germline V gene. This CDR3 spans 15 amino acids. V was clipped by 5 bases and J by 5 bases; unmatched bases: 8.